This TCR beta chain was recovered during a study of cytomegalovirus exposure and HLA in healthy donors. Study-wide results and caveats: Later genetic work tied a missense DCLRE1C variant to beta-chain V and J trimming.

CDR3 length equals 17 residues. Losses at the gene ends were 5 bases for V and 0 bases for J; bases not matched to a gene: 6. Germline loops: CDR1 LNHDA, CDR2 SQIVND (reference sequence). In the PCR, 60 Vbeta and 13 Jbeta primers were used. Produced via immunoSEQ multiplex PCR; TCRdb's table is partial and in-frame only. The sample gives some 170,000 clones, more than 65% of which show up once; under 5.5% is in the top ten. Concerning this clone: Its antigen is unidentified.

This cohort consisted of healthy bone marrow donors. The TCR comes from a young man in good health and CMV-seropositive. This chain connects TRBV19 to TRBJ2-4; 11 nucleotides align to TRBD2. Sequenced: PBMCs. The CDR3 protein is CASSLMTSGVAKNIQYF. In nucleotides, the CDR3 is TGTGCCAGTAGTTTAATGACTAGCGGGGTAGCCAAAAACATTCAGTACTTC.